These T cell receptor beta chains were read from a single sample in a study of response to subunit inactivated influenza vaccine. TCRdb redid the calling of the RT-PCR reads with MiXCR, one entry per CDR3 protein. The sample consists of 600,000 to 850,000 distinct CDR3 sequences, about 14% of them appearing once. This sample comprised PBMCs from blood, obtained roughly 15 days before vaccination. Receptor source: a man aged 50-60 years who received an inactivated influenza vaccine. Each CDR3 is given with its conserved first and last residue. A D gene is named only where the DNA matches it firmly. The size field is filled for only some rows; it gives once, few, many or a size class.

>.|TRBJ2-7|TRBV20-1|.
CSARDLVRSYEQYF
TGCAGTGCTAGAGATCTGGTCAGATCCTACGAGCAGTACTTC
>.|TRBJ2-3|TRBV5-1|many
CASSEGYLAPTDTQYF
TGCGCCAGCAGCGAGGGATATCTAGCTCCCACAGATACGCAGTATTTT
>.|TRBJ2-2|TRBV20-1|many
CSARRSHTGELFF
TGCAGTGCTAGGAGGAGCCACACCGGGGAGCTGTTTTTT
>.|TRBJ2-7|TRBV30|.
CACPGRGRYEQYF
TGTGCCTGCCCGGGACGCGGGCGCTACGAGCAGTACTTC
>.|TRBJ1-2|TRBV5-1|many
CASSLEAASGYTF
TGCGCCAGCAGCTTGGAGGCAGCCTCCGGCTACACCTTC
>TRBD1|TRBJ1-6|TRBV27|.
CASSFRQGFNSPLHF
TGTGCCAGCAGTTTTAGACAGGGATTTAATTCACCCCTCCACTTT
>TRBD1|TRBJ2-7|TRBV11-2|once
CASSLSDRATYKQYF
TGTGCCAGCAGCTTATCGGACAGGGCGACCTACAAGCAGTACTTC
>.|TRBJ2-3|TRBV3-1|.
CASSQEFPTTDTQYF
TGTGCCAGCAGCCAAGAATTCCCGACCACAGATACGCAGTATTTT
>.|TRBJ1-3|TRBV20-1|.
CSASPYGRSGNTIYF
TGCAGTGCGAGCCCTTACGGCCGCTCTGGAAACACCATATATTTT
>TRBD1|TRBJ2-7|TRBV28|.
CASSPGQGAASTILYEQYF
TGTGCCAGCAGTCCGGGACAGGGGGCCGCTAGTACCATCCTCTACGAGCAGTACTTC
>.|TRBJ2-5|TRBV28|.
CASSLRMQVKETQYF
TGTGCCAGCAGTCTTAGGATGCAAGTGAAGGAGACCCAGTACTTC
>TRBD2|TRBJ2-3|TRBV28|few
CASRRSSGGSADTQYF
TGTGCCAGCAGGCGGTCTAGCGGGGGTTCGGCAGATACGCAGTATTTT